This T cell receptor (beta chain) is from a study of shared clonotypes between healthy human individuals. Overall study findings and caveats: Naive subsets usually exceeded memory subsets in estimated richness.

Method: immunoSEQ multiplex PCR; TCRdb's copy keeps in-frame clones and lacks some. The sample yields 2 million to 2.5 million clones, 92% seen once. Trimming took 3 bases from V and 4 from J, leaving 9 bases between them. The CDR3 sequence is 13 residues long. Germline V CDR1 and CDR2: GTSNPN, SVGIG (reference sequence). This clone has a single count. The antigen is unknown. The clonotype was recovered from a man between 18 and 35 years old in good health. Some clones in this sample may be carry-over from other donors' samples. This rearrangement joins TRBV30 to TRBJ2-2; no clear D gene. Sequenced input: naive CD4+ T cells from PBMCs. Noted subset: CD45RA+ positively selected. The CDR3 nucleotides are TGTGCCTGGAGGCCACAATTCACCGGGGAGCTGTTTTTT. Translating gives CAWRPQFTGELFF.